The 19 T cell receptor beta chains listed next were all sequenced from one sample in a study of shared clonotypes between healthy human individuals (dated by TCRdb to 2020 to 2021). Library method: the immunoSEQ multiplex PCR assay. TCRdb limited this immuneACCESS table to in-frame rearrangements with V and J called. A share of clones is missing; checked studies link under half to unresolved V genes, and the rest is unexplained. This sample gives about 670,000 clones in total; about two thirds of them show up just once. About 1.8% of the sample is held by the ten biggest clonotypes. The sample taken for sequencing was memory CD4+ T cells sorted from blood. This sample's cell subset or site label indicates: CD45RA-negative fraction. The receptors here all came from a woman aged 25 to 39 in good health.

The genes are TRBV4-1 and TRBJ2-5; D perhaps matches TRBD2 (5 bases). Looked up from germline, CDR1 is MGHRA and CDR2 is YSYEKL. V was shortened by 4 bases and J by 0 bases, with 6 bases between the two germline ends. The CDR3 extends over 13 amino acids. The CDR3 DNA reads TGCGCCAGCAGCCGGCGGGACCAAGAGACCCAGTACTTC. Its protein product is CASSRRDQETQYF.

J is TRBJ1-1 and V is TRBV9, with 8 bases aligning to TRBD1. Per germline, CDR1 SGDLS and CDR2 YYNGEE. The CDR3 has 15 residues. After removal of 6 bases from V and 1 base from J, the junction contained 8 bases not matched to a gene. DNA of the CDR3: TGTGCCAGCACCCCCCTGGGACAGGCGAACACTGAAGCTTTCTTT. Protein: CASTPLGQANTEAFF.

This clone showed up just once. The J gene is TRBJ2-6, the V gene TRBV19, with a weak D call TRBD1 (5 bases). Germline V gives CDR1 LNHDA, CDR2 SQIVND (reference sequence). The CDR3 loop spans 15 amino acids. With 5 bases removed from V and 3 bases from J, the gap between germline ends came to 11 bases. CDR3 DNA: TGTGCCAGTAGTTCAGGACACAGTGGGGCCAACGTCCTGACTTTC. Translating gives CASSSGHSGANVLTF.

The genes are TRBV10-1 and TRBJ2-1; D perhaps matches TRBD2 (5 bases). Germline V lookup: CDR1 WNHNN, CDR2 SYGVQD (reference sequence). The V gene lost 6 bases and the J gene lost 11 bases, with 23 bases spanning the gap. The CDR3 is 15 amino acids. In DNA, the CDR3 is TGCGCCAGCAGCCAAGGTGGAGGCCCAGTAGTAAAGCAGTTCTTC. It encodes CASSQGGGPVVKQFF.

V and J are TRBV21-1 and TRBJ1-4. TRBV21-1 represents a pseudogene. The CDR3 sequence is 16 residues long. The DNA of the CDR3 is TGTGCCAGCAGCAACAAAGGGCCGGGCGCTAATGAAAAACTGTTTTTT. As protein: CASSNKGPGANEKLFF.

This chain links TRBV28 with TRBJ1-2, with D possibly being TRBD1 (6 bases). V gave up 5 bases and J gave up 4 bases, with 20 bases separating them. This CDR3 is 16 amino acids long. The germline CDR1 and CDR2 sequences are MDHEN and SYDVKM. The DNA for the CDR3 is TGTGCCAGCAGTCCTCCCGGGACAATGAAGGCCTATGGCTACACCTTC. Translating it yields CASSPPGTMKAYGYTF.

The CDR3 nucleotides read TGTGCCAGCAGTGTGACGGGACAGGGGGGGCACGAGCAGTACTTC. It specifies CASSVTGQGGHEQYF. The genes are TRBV25-1 and TRBJ2-7; 11 bases agree with TRBD1. Trimming removed 4 bases from V and 5 bases from J; junction bases left unmatched: 7. The CDR3 loop spans 15 amino acids. Germline CDR1 reads MGHDK; CDR2 reads SYGVNS.

The V and J genes are TRBV28 and TRBJ1-5, with TRBD1 matching 8 bases. V was clipped by 2 bases and J by 4 bases; unmatched bases: 4. The germline V gene encodes CDR1 MDHEN and CDR2 SYDVKM. The CDR3 runs to 15 residues. This CDR3 is CASSLGQGANQPQHF. The DNA for the CDR3 is TGTGCCAGCAGTTTAGGACAGGGCGCGAATCAGCCCCAGCATTTT.

The chain carries TRBV5-1 and TRBJ2-3; 11 bases fit TRBD2. The CDR3 is made up of 18 amino acids. Per germline, CDR1 SGHRS and CDR2 YFSETQ. V lost 0 bases to trimming and J lost 0 bases; unmatched junction nucleotides: 6. The CDR3 DNA reads TGCGCCAGCAGCTTGGGTTTCCTAGCGGGAGGAAGCACAGATACGCAGTATTTT. This codes for CASSLGFLAGGSTDTQYF.

This clone was seen repeatedly, ten times or more. The rearrangement joins TRBV29-1 to TRBJ2-3; a weak D match, TRBD1 (5 bases). CDR3 length: 13 residues. Germline V CDR1 and CDR2: SQVTM, ANQGSEA. Trimming removed 4 bases from V and 3 bases from J, with 11 bases in between. For the CDR3, the DNA is TGCAGCGTTGTAGGGGTTGAAACAGATACGCAGTATTTT. As protein: CSVVGVETDTQYF.

The rearrangement links TRBV6-1 to TRBJ2-4; 9 bases align to TRBD1. Germline CDR1 and CDR2: MNHNS and SASEGT. The CDR3 consists of 15 residues. Trimming cost V 4 bases and J 8 bases; bases outside gene matches: 9. CDR3 in amino acids: CASSVRGQGAYIQYF. CDR3 DNA: TGTGCCAGCAGTGTTCGGGGACAGGGAGCTTACATTCAGTACTTC.

The CDR3 sequence: CASSSAGGLTISWETQYF. The CDR3 coding sequence is TGTGCCAGCAGCTCAGCCGGGGGGCTCACGATTTCGTGGGAGACCCAGTACTTC. The rearrangement uses TRBV28 and TRBJ2-5; tentative D call: TRBD2 (7 bases). V dropped 6 bases and J dropped 5 bases, with 28 bases sitting between them. Germline V gene data show CDR1 as MDHEN and CDR2 as SYDVKM. The CDR3 runs to 18 residues.

Regarding this clone: Within the sample, other DNA sequences also encode this same CDR3. CDR3 in amino acids: CASSLALGLSYNEQFF. In DNA form, the CDR3 reads TGTGCCAGCAGCTTGGCGTTAGGACTTTCCTACAATGAGCAGTTCTTC. The V call is TRBV5-4, the J call TRBJ2-1, with D maybe TRBD2 (5 bases). V gave up 0 bases and J gave up 1 base, with 11 bases separating them. Germline CDR1 reads SGHNT; CDR2 reads YYREEE (reference sequence). CDR3 length equals 16 residues. Looking up the rest from reference TRBV5-4 and TRBJ2-1 gives the full variable domain: ETGVTQSPTHLIKTRGQQVTLRCSSQSGHNTVSWYQQALGQGPQFIFQYYREEENGRGNFPPRFSGLQFPNYSSELNVNALELDDSALYLCASSLALGLSYNEQFFGPGTRLTVL.

The CDR3 coding sequence is TGCAGCGGAGGGGGTGACTCCTACGAGCAGTACTTC. It yields the protein CSGGGDSYEQYF. The chain recombines TRBV29-1 with TRBJ2-5, with D possibly TRBD1 on 6 matching bases. The end of the DNA is better explained by TRBJ2-7, so the J call may be wrong. This CDR3 has 12 residues. CDR1 and CDR2 from the germline V gene are SQVTM and ANQGSEA.

The V gene is TRBV7-9, the J gene TRBJ1-1; the D gene is possibly TRBD1 (5 bases). The CDR3 length is 14 residues. The germline CDR1 and CDR2 sequences are SEHNR and FQNEAQ (reference sequence). V was cut by 0 bases and J by 10 bases, with 15 bases left in between. CDR3 loop: CASSLAGNPGGAFF. The DNA for the CDR3 is TGTGCCAGCAGCTTAGCGGGGAACCCGGGGGGAGCTTTCTTT. Based on the CDR3 plus reference TRBV7-9 and TRBJ1-1, the full variable domain is DTGVSQNPRHKITKRGQNVTFRCDPISEHNRLYWYRQTLGQGPEFLTYFQNEAQLEKSRLLSDRFSAERPKGSFSTLEIQRTEQGDSAMYLCASSLAGNPGGAFFGQGTRLTVV.

The chain employs TRBV4-1 and TRBJ2-5; 12 bases map to TRBD2. The J call could be wrong; TRBJ2-7 is a better fit for the DNA end. Germline CDR1 is MGHRA and CDR2 is YSYEKL. CDR3 length: 16 amino acids. The CDR3 protein is CASSHTTSGSEYEQYF. DNA for the CDR3: TGCGCCAGCAGCCACACGACTAGCGGGAGTGAATACGAGCAGTACTTC.

V usage is TRBV19 and J usage is TRBJ2-5, with 10 bases identical to TRBD2. Germline-derived CDR1 and CDR2 are LNHDA and SQIVND (reference sequence). There are 15 residues in the CDR3. V was clipped by 6 bases and J by 1 base; unmatched bases: 5. The CDR3 here is CASRQREGPQETQYF. As DNA, the CDR3 is TGTGCCAGTAGGCAGCGGGAGGGCCCCCAAGAGACCCAGTACTTC.

This clone was seen a single time. The V gene is TRBV30, the J gene TRBJ2-7, with TRBD2 as a possible D gene (6 bases). Trimming took off 8 bases at V and 2 bases at J, with 10 bases between the two ends. Germline lookup yields CDR1 GTSNPN and CDR2 SVGIG (reference sequence). The CDR3 runs to 11 residues. CDR3 residues: CAGDFAYEQYF. CDR3 nucleotide sequence: TGTGCCGGGGACTTCGCCTACGAGCAGTACTTC.

The J gene is TRBJ2-6, the V gene TRBV7-6; TRBD2 might be the D (6 bases). Germline V gene sequence: CDR1 SGHVS, CDR2 FNYEAQ. With 3 bases removed from V and 0 bases from J, the gap between germline ends came to 9 bases. CDR3 length: 16 amino acids. CDR3 amino acids: CASSFGEASGANVLTF. The CDR3 nucleotides read TGTGCCAGCAGCTTTGGGGAGGCCTCTGGGGCCAACGTCCTGACTTTC.